The clone carrying this TCR beta chain turned up a few times. What it binds is not known. Germline loops: CDR1 SGHNT, CDR2 YYREEE (reference sequence). V was pared by 4 bases and J by 0 bases, with 4 bases of the junction left unmatched. The CDR3 is 14 residues long. These data originate in a study of cytomegalovirus exposure and HLA in healthy donors. Study-level points and caveats: The study flagged about 150 TCR beta chains as cytomegalovirus-associated.

While the first cohort had some 700 subjects, the donors belonged to the separate validation cohort of 100 to 150 subjects. The method was immunoSEQ multiplex PCR; TCRdb's version includes in-frame clones alone and lacks a portion of them. The sample comprises approximately 300,000 clones, roughly 90% of which are singletons, and 0.65% to 0.85% rests with the top ten. The rearrangement joins TRBV5-4 to TRBJ2-7; 7 bases are a match to TRBD1. This clonotype was sampled from a woman younger than 35 in good health and CMV-seronegative. The sequencing input was PBMCs. CDR3 protein: CASSTQGSSYEQYF. The CDR3 nucleotides are TGTGCCAGCAGCACACAGGGGTCCTCCTACGAGCAGTACTTC. Filled out from reference TRBV5-4 and TRBJ2-7, the complete variable domain reads ETGVTQSPTHLIKTRGQQVTLRCSSQSGHNTVSWYQQALGQGPQFIFQYYREEENGRGNFPPRFSGLQFPNYSSELNVNALELDDSALYLCASSTQGSSYEQYFGPGTRLTVT.